What follows are 27 T cell receptor beta chains derived from one specimen sequenced in a study of tumor-infiltrating lymphocytes in glioblastoma multiforme. TCR beta libraries were built from RNA through three nested multiplex PCR rounds using modified ARM-PCR. Each CDR3 protein is one row after TCRdb ran MiXCR on the multiplex PCR reads. The sample carries 12,000 to 15,000 distinct CDR3 sequences, around 70% recorded once. The sequencing sample was made of brain tumor tissue. These receptors all stem from a male donor with glioblastoma.

As regards this clonotype: The junction differs from germline at one of its ends, possibly a read error. The chain has TRBV7-9 and TRBJ2-7, with 8 positions matching TRBD1. The CDR3 is 14 residues long. Germline V CDR1 and CDR2: SEHNR, FQNEAQ (reference sequence). The CDR3 DNA reads as TGTGCCAGCACCCCTACTGCAGGGGGCTACGAGCAGAACTTC. Encoded protein: CASTPTAGGYEQNF.

J is TRBJ2-4 and V is TRBV12-3 or TRBV12-4, with TRBD2 matching over 10 bases. V trimming: 7 bases; J trimming: 16 bases; junction bases outside the gene matches: 34. This CDR3 comprises 20 residues. The DNA for the CDR3 is TGTGCCAGCATTACCAGACTAGCGGGCCACCTTACCCTAGCCAAAGACATAAGTTACTTC. It specifies CASITRLAGHLTLAKDISYF.

With respect to this clonotype: Its ends do not fully match the called genes, so a read error is possible. J is TRBJ1-4 and V is TRBV11-2; no definite D call. The CDR3 is 13 amino acids. Germline CDR1 reads SGHAT; CDR2 reads FQNNGV. In DNA, the CDR3 is TGTGCCAGCAGCATCGGACGTAATGAAAAACTGTCTTTT. It codes for CASSIGRNEKLSF.

This clonotype was counted between two and nine times. The chain uses TRBV11-2 and TRBJ2-1; D call uncertain. Deletions cut 5 bases from V and 10 bases from J, with 18 bases between. The CDR3 extends over 14 amino acids. CDR1 and CDR2 (germline): SGHAT, FQNNGV. The CDR3 loop is CASSPGSPIREQFF. The CDR3 DNA reads as TGTGCCAGCAGCCCCGGAAGCCCGATTAGGGAGCAGTTCTTC.

This chain joins TRBV5-4 and TRBJ1-4; the D is unclear. Trimming took off 2 bases at V and 5 bases at J, with 7 bases between the two ends. This CDR3 contains 13 residues. From germline, CDR1 is SGHNT and CDR2 YYREEE (reference sequence). In DNA, the CDR3 is TGTGCCAGCAGCTTAATCCCGAATGAAAAACTGTTTTTT. The encoded protein is CASSLIPNEKLFF.

This chain links TRBV29-1 with TRBJ2-7, with unresolved D. Trimming took 3 bases from V and 6 from J, leaving 15 bases between them. CDR3 size: 13 residues. Germline values: CDR1 SQVTM, CDR2 ANQGSEA. The CDR3 coding sequence is TGCAGCGTTGAGGCAAGGTCAACTGGCGAGCAGTACTTC. This codes for CSVEARSTGEQYF.

This clonotype is medium-sized (0.01 to 0.1%) within its sample. The V and J genes are TRBV13 and TRBJ2-3; 10 positions agree with TRBD2. The germline V gene has CDR1 PRHDT and CDR2 FYEKMQ (reference sequence). J lost 3 bases, V lost 4 bases, and 10 bases had no gene match. The CDR3 contains 17 residues. The CDR3 spells CASSSPPGLAITDTQYF. The CDR3 DNA is TGTGCCAGCAGCTCGCCTCCGGGACTAGCGATTACAGATACGCAGTATTTT.

A remark on this clonotype: A junction end diverges from the germline sequence, so it may reflect a read error. V gene TRBV6-5 combines with J gene TRBJ2-5, with TRBD2 identical over 8 bases. This CDR3 region has 16 residues. Germline V gene sequence: CDR1 MNHEY, CDR2 SVGAGI. CDR3 nucleotide sequence: TGTGCCAGCGGTTACTACCCAGCGGGAGAAGAGGAGACCCAGTACTTC. It encodes CASGYYPAGEEETQYF.

This clonotype has a handful of counts. The rearrangement links TRBV20-1 to TRBJ2-7; D might be TRBD1 (7 bases). Trimming removed 3 bases from V and 3 bases from J, with 27 bases in between. The germline V gene encodes CDR1 DFQATT and CDR2 SNEGSKA (reference sequence). This CDR3 has 18 residues. CDR3 in amino acids: CSASGQAVLGMGGYEQYF. The CDR3 nucleotides read TGCAGTGCTAGTGGACAGGCCGTTTTAGGGATGGGAGGCTACGAGCAGTACTTC.

A note on this clonotype: A junction boundary mismatches the germline segment, possibly from a read error. This sequence joins TRBV10-3 and TRBJ2-1; D is unresolved. From germline, CDR1 is ENHRY and CDR2 SYGVKD. CDR3 size: 15 residues. The CDR3 protein is CTINNRVSGSGDQFF. In DNA form, the CDR3 reads TGTACCATCAACAACCGGGTATCGGGTAGTGGTGATCAGTTCTTC.

Only a few counts were recorded for this clonotype. J is TRBJ1-1 and V is TRBV11-2; possibly TRBD1 for D (6 bases). CDR3 length: 13 amino acids. Germline-derived CDR1 and CDR2 are SGHAT and FQNNGV. V gave up 4 bases and J gave up 8 bases, with 14 bases separating them. The CDR3 nucleotides read TGTGCCAGCAGCTCCCGGGACACTAAAGAAGCTTTCTTT. Encoded protein: CASSSRDTKEAFF.

The CDR3 loop is CASSSRAGHNEQFF. The CDR3 DNA reads TGTGCCAGCAGCTCCCGGGCGGGACACAATGAGCAGTTCTTC. This chain connects TRBV13 to TRBJ2-1; D may be TRBD2 (6 bases). Trimming stripped 4 bases from V and 5 bases from J, with 12 bases between. Germline CDR1 PRHDT, CDR2 FYEKMQ (reference sequence). The CDR3 is 14 residues long.

Notes on this clonotype: A read error may account for a junction end that differs from germline. The J gene is TRBJ2-3, the V gene TRBV11-3; D call uncertain. Germline V gene data show CDR1 as SGHNT and CDR2 as YENEEA. The CDR3 extends over 14 amino acids. DNA for the CDR3: TGTACCAGCAACTGTGAGAGTCACACAGATATGCAGTATTTT. This gives the protein CTSNCESHTDMQYF.

Judged by abundance, this clonotype is medium-sized (0.01 to 0.1%). The J gene is TRBJ2-1, the V gene TRBV10-2, with D maybe TRBD2 (6 bases). CDR1 is WSHSY and CDR2 is SAAADI in the germline V gene. This CDR3 region has 13 residues. Trimming cost V 4 bases and J 7 bases, with 11 bases left between them. CDR3 amino acids: CASSGLDENEQFF. The CDR3 nucleotides are TGCGCCAGCAGTGGACTAGATGAAAATGAGCAGTTCTTC.

This clonotype occurred a few times. The rearrangement uses TRBV6-2 or TRBV6-3 and TRBJ2-2; weak D call: TRBD1 (5 bases). Between the trimmed V and J ends, which lost 6 bases and 3 bases, there was a span of 11 bases. CDR3 length equals 14 residues. Germline V gene lookup returns CDR1 MNHEY and CDR2 SVGEGT. The CDR3 coding sequence is TGTGCCAGCAGCGAAGGACAACACACCGGGGAGCTGTTTTTT. It translates to CASSEGQHTGELFF.

This clonotype was detected ten times or more. The chain joins TRBV28 to TRBJ2-3; possible D gene TRBD2, 6 bases. This CDR3 spans 15 amino acids. V was clipped by 2 bases and J by 2 bases, with 11 bases between them. Germline V gives CDR1 MDHEN, CDR2 SYDVKM. The CDR3 DNA follows: TGTGCCAGCAGTTTACCTAGCGAACTCACAGATACGCAGTATTTT. This translates into CASSLPSELTDTQYF.

The CDR3 reads CAISGRERGPYEQYF. CDR3 DNA sequence: TGTGCCATCAGTGGAAGGGAGAGAGGGCCCTACGAGCAGTACTTC. The J gene is TRBJ2-7, the V gene TRBV10-3; possibly TRBD2 for D (5 bases). Germline CDR1 and CDR2: ENHRY and SYGVKD. Trimming pared 4 bases from V and 2 bases from J, leaving 15 bases between. The CDR3 is 15 amino acids.

Remarks on this clonotype: Given the absence of the conserved phenylalanine or tryptophan at the CDR3 end, a read error is likely. The limits of the CDR3 on the DNA are not certain, so only TCRdb's listed CDR3 is given. The genes are TRBV10-3 and TRBJ2-1. The germline gives CDR1 ENHRY, CDR2 SYGVKD. Including both end residues, the CDR3 is 11 amino acids long. The CDR3 protein is CAISDGNEQSL.

Details on this clonotype: An end of the junction differs from the germline gene, which may be a read error. The V call is TRBV7-9, the J call TRBJ2-1; 7 nucleotides match TRBD2. CDR1 SEHNR and CDR2 FQNEAQ come from the germline V gene (reference sequence). CDR3 length: 16 amino acids. CDR3 amino acids: CARRGTGTSVTNEQFF. The CDR3 coding sequence is TGTGCCAGGAGGGGTACCGGAACTAGCGTGACGAATGAGCAATTCTTC.

The chain is built from TRBV5-4 and TRBJ2-1; D is undetermined. V gave up 2 bases and J gave up 8 bases, with 14 bases separating them. CDR1 is SGHNT and CDR2 is YYREEE in the germline V gene (reference sequence). This CDR3 is built from 14 residues. The chain's CDR3 is CASSFEQLADEQFF. CDR3 sequence (DNA): TGTGCCAGCAGCTTTGAGCAGTTGGCGGATGAGCAGTTCTTC.

This rearrangement joins TRBV20-1 to TRBJ2-7; TRBD1 is a possible D gene (6 bases). Trimming stripped 3 bases from V and 4 bases from J, with 13 bases between. Germline CDR1 DFQATT, CDR2 SNEGSKA (reference sequence). This CDR3 region has 13 residues. CDR3 region: CSARGLGGYEQYF. CDR3 nucleotides: TGCAGTGCTAGGGGGCTAGGGGGTTACGAGCAGTACTTC.

This clonotype was seen many times. The chain employs TRBV11-3 and TRBJ2-1; no reliable D call. This CDR3 has 14 residues. Trimming pared 5 bases from V and 2 bases from J, leaving 10 bases between. CDR1 and CDR2 from the germline V gene are SGHNT and YENEEA. The CDR3 DNA sequence: TGTGCCAGCAGCCCCCGGAACACCTACAATGAGCAGTTCTTC. Protein product: CASSPRNTYNEQFF.

This clonotype was seen a handful of times. The J gene is TRBJ1-1, the V gene TRBV29-1; D is ambiguous. The germline V gene has CDR1 SQVTM and CDR2 ANQGSEA. The CDR3 loop spans 16 amino acids. The CDR3 nucleotides read TGCACTTTCTCTGGTCGCGGCAGGCGGATTCCAGATGAAGCTTTCTTT. Protein product: CTFSGRGRRIPDEAFF.

With respect to this clonotype: A much larger clone is a single base away; this may be a read error. The chain recombines TRBV24-1 with TRBJ2-3, with TRBD1 matching 7 bases. This CDR3 is built from 16 residues. The germline gives CDR1 KGHDR, CDR2 SFDVKD. Written as DNA, the CDR3 is TGTCCCACCAGTGACTCCAGAGGGGGCATCACAGATACGCAGTATTTT. It encodes CPTSDSRGGITDTQYF.

Concerning this clonotype: This may be a read error, as it is one base from a much larger clone. The CDR3 reads CASSPETGQEAKYF. The CDR3 nucleotides are TGTGCCAGCAGTCCCGAGACAGGCCAAGAGGCCAAGTACTTC. This chain links TRBV12-3 or TRBV12-4 with TRBJ2-5, with D perhaps matching TRBD1 (6 bases). V was trimmed by 5 bases and J by 12 bases, leaving 22 bases between them. This CDR3 region has 14 residues.

Turning to this clonotype: The CDR3 does not end in the conserved phenylalanine or tryptophan, so this is likely a read error. The rearrangement links TRBV20-1 to TRBJ1-1, with a weak D call TRBD1 (5 bases). Germline V gene data show CDR1 as DFQATT and CDR2 as SNEGSKA (reference sequence). The CDR3 is 15 amino acids. CDR3 bases: TGCAATGCTAGAGATGGGGGGGGACGTGGGTCTGAAGCTTTCCTT. Residues: CNARDGGGRGSEAFL.

Of note for this clonotype: A read error may be the cause here, since a much bigger clone is one base away. The CDR3 DNA follows: TGTGCCAGCTCGACCCTTAGCATAGAGCAGTTCTTC. Translating gives CASSTLSIEQFF. The rearrangement links TRBV18 to TRBJ2-1; D is uncertain. Trimming cost V 6 bases and J 10 bases, with 13 bases left between them. This CDR3 comprises 12 residues. From germline, CDR1 is KGHSH and CDR2 LQKENI. Full variable domain (remainder filled in from reference TRBV18 and TRBJ2-1): NAGVMQNPRHLVRRRGQEARLRCSPMKGHSHVYWYRQLPEEGLKFMVYLQKENIIDESGMPKERFSAEFPKEGPSILRIQQVVRGDSAAYFCASSTLSIEQFFGPGTRLTVL.